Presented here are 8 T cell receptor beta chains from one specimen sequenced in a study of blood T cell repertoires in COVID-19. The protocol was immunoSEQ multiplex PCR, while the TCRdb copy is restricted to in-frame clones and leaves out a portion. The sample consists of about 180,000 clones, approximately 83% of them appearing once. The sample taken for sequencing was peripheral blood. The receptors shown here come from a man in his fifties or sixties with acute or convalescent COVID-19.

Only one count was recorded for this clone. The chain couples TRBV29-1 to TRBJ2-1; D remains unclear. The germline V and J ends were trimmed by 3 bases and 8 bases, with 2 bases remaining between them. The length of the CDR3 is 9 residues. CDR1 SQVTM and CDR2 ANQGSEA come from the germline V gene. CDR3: CSVDDEQFF. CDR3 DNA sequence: TGCAGCGTTGACGATGAGCAGTTCTTC.

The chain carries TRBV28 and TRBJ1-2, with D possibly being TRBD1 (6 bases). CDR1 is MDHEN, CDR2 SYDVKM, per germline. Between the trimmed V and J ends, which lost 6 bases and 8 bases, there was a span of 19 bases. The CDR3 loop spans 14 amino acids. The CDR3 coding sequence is TGTGCCAGCAGACCTACAGGGAGAGTCGTCGGCTACACCTTC. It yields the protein CASRPTGRVVGYTF.

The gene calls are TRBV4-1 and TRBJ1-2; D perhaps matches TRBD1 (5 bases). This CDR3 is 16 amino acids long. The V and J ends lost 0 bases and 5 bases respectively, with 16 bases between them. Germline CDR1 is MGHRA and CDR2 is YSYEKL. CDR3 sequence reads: CASSQEEGSSRYGYTF. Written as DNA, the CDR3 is TGCGCCAGCAGCCAAGAGGAGGGGTCCTCCCGTTATGGCTACACCTTC.

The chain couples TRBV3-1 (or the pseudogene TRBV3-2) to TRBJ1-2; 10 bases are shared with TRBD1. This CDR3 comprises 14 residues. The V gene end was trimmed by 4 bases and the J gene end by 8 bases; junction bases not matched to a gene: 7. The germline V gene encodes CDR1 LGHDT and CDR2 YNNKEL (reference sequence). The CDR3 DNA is TGTGCCAGCAGCCGGGACAGGGGTGGAGGAGGCTACACCTTC. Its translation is CASSRDRGGGGYTF.

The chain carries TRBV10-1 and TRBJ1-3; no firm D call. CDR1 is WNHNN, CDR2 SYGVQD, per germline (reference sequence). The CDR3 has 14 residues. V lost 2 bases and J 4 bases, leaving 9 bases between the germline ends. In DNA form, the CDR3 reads TGCGCCAGCAGTGAGCCGACGGGGGGAAACACCATATATTTT. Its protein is CASSEPTGGNTIYF.

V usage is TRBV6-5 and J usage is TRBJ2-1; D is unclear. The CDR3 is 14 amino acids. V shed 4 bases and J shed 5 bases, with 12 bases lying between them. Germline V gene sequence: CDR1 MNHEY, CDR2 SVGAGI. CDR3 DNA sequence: TGTGCCAGCAGTTTCCCAGATTCCCACAATGAGCAGTTCTTC. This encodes CASSFPDSHNEQFF.

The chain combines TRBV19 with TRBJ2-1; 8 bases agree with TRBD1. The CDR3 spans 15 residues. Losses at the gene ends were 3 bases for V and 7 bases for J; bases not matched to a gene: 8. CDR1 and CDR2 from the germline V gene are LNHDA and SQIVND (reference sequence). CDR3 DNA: TGTGCCAGTAGTATTGGGACAGGAAAAGGAAATGAGCAGTTCTTC. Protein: CASSIGTGKGNEQFF.

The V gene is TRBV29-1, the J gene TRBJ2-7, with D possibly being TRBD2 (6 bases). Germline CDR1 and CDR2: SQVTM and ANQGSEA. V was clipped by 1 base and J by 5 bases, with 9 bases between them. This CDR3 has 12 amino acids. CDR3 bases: TGCAGCGTTGAAGGGGGCGGGAACGAGCAGTACTTC. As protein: CSVEGGGNEQYF.